Listed below are T cell receptor beta chains from one sample, sequenced in a study of technical replicates of blood from a handful of donors. Only in-frame clones appear in the TCRdb table, and some are missing; sequencing was by immunoSEQ multiplex PCR. Of roughly 93,000 clones detected, 95% appear once; the ten largest clones hold over 0.25%. Sequencing input: T cells isolated from PBMCs. These receptors all stem from a human donor in good health. CDR3s include the opening cysteine and the closing phenylalanine or tryptophan. Each record gives: D gene, J gene, V gene, clone size, CDR3 protein. The D gene is left open where the match is weak. The size of a clone is reported for some rows only, either as once, few or many, or as a class for expanded clones.

. TRBJ2-3 TRBV6-6 . CASSSPGRGTDTQYF
TRBD1 TRBJ1-4 TRBV5-1 . CASSPRDRVNGYEKLFF
. TRBJ2-7 TRBV5-1 . CASSLRSSNFYEQYF
TRBD1 TRBJ2-2 TRBV6-1 . CASRGQGWVTGELFF
TRBD1 TRBJ1-1 TRBV19 . CASSPRVGDRATEAFF
TRBD1 TRBJ1-1 TRBV11-2 . CASSYTGVGTEAFF
. TRBJ1-2 TRBV27 . CASSLLPTANYGYTF
TRBD2 TRBJ2-1 TRBV9 . CASQTSGGGSSYNEQFF
TRBD1 TRBJ1-5 TRBV28 . CASTIGQGGNQPQHF
. TRBJ1-1 TRBV6-6 once CASSYGGGQMNTEAFF
TRBD2 TRBJ2-5 TRBV28 . CASSLGREISSETQYF
TRBD2 TRBJ2-7 TRBV7-8 . CASSLGLAAYEQYF
. TRBJ2-5 TRBV4-1 . CASSLQTVQETQYF
. TRBJ2-2 TRBV27 once CASSLIQGVGLPGELFF
. TRBJ2-7 TRBV5-4 . CASSPSASTYEQYF
. TRBJ1-3 TRBV7-9 . CASSLERGASSGNTIYF
. TRBJ1-2 TRBV27 once CASSLTTTRNYGYTF
TRBD2 TRBJ2-7 TRBV7-6 . CASSLGAGSSYEQYF
. TRBJ1-3 TRBV4-1 . CASSPLNGGLGNTIYF
TRBD2 TRBJ2-5 TRBV19 . CASRWTSGGTAETQYF
. TRBJ1-3 TRBV18 . CASSPTGSQGNTIYF
. TRBJ2-7 TRBV5-1 . CASSLGMGSQSQYEQYF
TRBD1 TRBJ2-7 TRBV5-4 once CASSLGGTGTSYEQYF
TRBD1 TRBJ2-5 TRBV6-1 . CASRLTGEETQYF
TRBD1 TRBJ2-7 TRBV5-6 . CASSLTGTGKYEQYF
TRBD1 TRBJ2-7 TRBV28 . CASSLLIPTGQDYEQYF
TRBD2 TRBJ2-4 TRBV7-9 . CASSEGLAVLNIQYF
. TRBJ2-7 TRBV5-8 . CATPSYRASYEQYF
TRBD1 TRBJ1-1 TRBV27 . CATWDRGTEAFF
. TRBJ2-5 TRBV29-1 . CSVWPGGETQYF
TRBD2 TRBJ2-5 TRBV5-4 . CASSDLAGGVETQYF
. TRBJ1-4 TRBV27 . CASRAPFATNEKLFF
. TRBJ1-2 TRBV21-1 . CASINIANYGYTF
. TRBJ1-6 TRBV6-5 . CASSSTSSYNSPLHF
TRBD2 TRBJ2-1 TRBV4-2 . CASSQGRTSSHNEQFF
. TRBJ1-1 TRBV11-2 . CASSHYGLGGTEAFF
TRBD1 TRBJ1-2 TRBV10-3 . CAISGRDRGSGYTF
TRBD1 TRBJ1-1 TRBV29-1 . CSGGTGMNTEAFF
. TRBJ2-2 TRBV19 . CASSALETLSGELFF
. TRBJ2-7 TRBV9 . CASSVDNYEQYF
TRBD1 TRBJ2-7 TRBV5-1 . CASSPTGGTGHVYEQYF
TRBD2 TRBJ2-7 TRBV15 . CATSRGRTSGSYEQYF